Detailed here is one T cell receptor beta chain. This sample was included in a study of blood T cell repertoires in COVID-19. Repertoires were generated with immunoSEQ multiplex PCR, while TCRdb's copy carries only in-frame clones and drops some. In the table there are some 250,000 clones, roughly 87% of which are singletons. The origin of this receptor is a human donor in a cohort sampled during active COVID-19. The material sequenced was peripheral blood.

CDR3 coding DNA: TGTGCCAGCAGCCAAGAACTGAGAACAGGGCCCTTCTCCTACGAGCAGTACTTC. It is translated as CASSQELRTGPFSYEQYF. V and J are TRBV4-2 and TRBJ2-7, with D possibly being TRBD1 (6 bases). Germline lookup yields CDR1 LGHNA and CDR2 YNFKEQ. V shed 0 bases and J shed 0 bases, with 18 bases lying between them. This CDR3 comprises 18 residues.